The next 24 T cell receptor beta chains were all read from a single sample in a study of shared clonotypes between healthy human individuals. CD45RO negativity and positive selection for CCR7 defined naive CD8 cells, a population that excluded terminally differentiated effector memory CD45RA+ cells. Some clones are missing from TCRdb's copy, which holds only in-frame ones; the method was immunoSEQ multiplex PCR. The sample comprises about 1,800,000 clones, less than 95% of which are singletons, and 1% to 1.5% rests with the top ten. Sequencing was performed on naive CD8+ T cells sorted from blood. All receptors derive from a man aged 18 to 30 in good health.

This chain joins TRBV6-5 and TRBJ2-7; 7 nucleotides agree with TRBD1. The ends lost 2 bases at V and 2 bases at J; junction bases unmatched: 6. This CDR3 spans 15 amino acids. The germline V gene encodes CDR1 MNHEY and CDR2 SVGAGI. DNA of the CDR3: TGTGCCAGCAGTTACGCGACAGGGTCAGCCTACGAGCAGTACTTC. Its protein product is CASSYATGSAYEQYF.

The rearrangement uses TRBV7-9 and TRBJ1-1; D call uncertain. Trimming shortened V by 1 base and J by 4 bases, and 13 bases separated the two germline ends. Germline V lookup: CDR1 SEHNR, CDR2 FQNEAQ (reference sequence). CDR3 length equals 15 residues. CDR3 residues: CASSLVEGWGTEAFF. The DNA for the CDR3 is TGTGCCAGCAGCTTAGTGGAGGGCTGGGGCACTGAAGCTTTCTTT.

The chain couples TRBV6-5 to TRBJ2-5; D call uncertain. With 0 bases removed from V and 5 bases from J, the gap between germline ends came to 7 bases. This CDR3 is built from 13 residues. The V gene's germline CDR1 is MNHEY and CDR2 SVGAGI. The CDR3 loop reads CASSYSIGETQYF. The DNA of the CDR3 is TGTGCCAGCAGTTACTCGATCGGGGAGACCCAGTACTTC.

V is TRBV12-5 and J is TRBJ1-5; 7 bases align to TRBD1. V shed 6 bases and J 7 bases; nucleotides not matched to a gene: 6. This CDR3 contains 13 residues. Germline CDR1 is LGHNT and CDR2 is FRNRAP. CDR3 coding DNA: TGTGCTAGTGGATACGACAGGGTCCAGCCCCAGCATTTT. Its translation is CASGYDRVQPQHF.

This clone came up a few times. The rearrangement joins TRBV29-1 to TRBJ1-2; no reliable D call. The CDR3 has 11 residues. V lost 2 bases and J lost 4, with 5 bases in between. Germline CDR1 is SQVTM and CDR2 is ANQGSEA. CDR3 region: CSVEHPYGYTF. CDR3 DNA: TGCAGCGTTGAACACCCCTATGGCTACACCTTC.

The CDR3 reads CASSYEAGGDYGYTF. In DNA, the CDR3 is TGTGCCAGCAGTTACGAAGCAGGGGGTGACTATGGCTACACCTTC. The chain couples TRBV6-5 to TRBJ1-2, with TRBD1 matching over 7 bases. CDR3 length: 15 amino acids. Germline trimming cut 2 bases from V and 3 bases from J; bases unmatched to any gene: 6. CDR1 is MNHEY and CDR2 is SVGAGI in the germline V gene.

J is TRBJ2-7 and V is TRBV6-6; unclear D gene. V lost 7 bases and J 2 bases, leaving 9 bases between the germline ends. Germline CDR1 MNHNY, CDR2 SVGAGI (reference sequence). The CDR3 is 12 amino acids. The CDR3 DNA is TGTGCCAGCAAAAACCCGACCTACGAGCAGTACTTC. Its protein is CASKNPTYEQYF.

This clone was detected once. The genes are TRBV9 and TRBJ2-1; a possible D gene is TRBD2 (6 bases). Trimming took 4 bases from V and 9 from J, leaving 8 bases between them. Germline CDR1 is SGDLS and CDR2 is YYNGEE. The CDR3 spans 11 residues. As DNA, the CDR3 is TGTGCCAGCAGCAACGGGGGTGAGCAGTTCTTC. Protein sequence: CASSNGGEQFF.

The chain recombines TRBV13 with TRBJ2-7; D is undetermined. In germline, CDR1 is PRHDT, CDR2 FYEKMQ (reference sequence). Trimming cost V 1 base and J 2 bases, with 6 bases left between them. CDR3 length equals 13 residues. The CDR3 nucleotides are TGTGCCAGCAGCTTAGAGTCGACCTACGAGCAGTACTTC. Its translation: CASSLESTYEQYF.

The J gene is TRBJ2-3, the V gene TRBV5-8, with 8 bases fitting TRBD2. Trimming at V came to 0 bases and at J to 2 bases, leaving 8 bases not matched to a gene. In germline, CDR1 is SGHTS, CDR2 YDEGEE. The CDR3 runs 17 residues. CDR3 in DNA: TGTGCCAGCAGCTTGGAGAGTCCGGGGGGGCTCACAGATACGCAGTATTTT. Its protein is CASSLESPGGLTDTQYF.

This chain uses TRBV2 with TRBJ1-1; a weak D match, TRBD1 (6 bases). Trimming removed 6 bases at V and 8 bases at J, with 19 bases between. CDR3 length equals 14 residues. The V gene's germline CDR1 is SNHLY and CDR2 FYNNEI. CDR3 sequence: CASSPSPGGTEAFF. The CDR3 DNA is TGTGCCAGCAGCCCTTCCCCTGGGGGGACAGAAGCTTTCTTT.

CDR3 bases: TGTGCCAGCAGCGCCTCGACAGACTTCACCCCCTACGAGCAGTACTTC. It codes for CASSASTDFTPYEQYF. The chain uses TRBV13 and TRBJ2-7, with D possibly TRBD1 on 5 matching bases. This CDR3 has 16 amino acids. Germline lookup yields CDR1 PRHDT and CDR2 FYEKMQ (reference sequence). V was shortened by 5 bases and J by 2 bases, with 19 bases between the two germline ends.

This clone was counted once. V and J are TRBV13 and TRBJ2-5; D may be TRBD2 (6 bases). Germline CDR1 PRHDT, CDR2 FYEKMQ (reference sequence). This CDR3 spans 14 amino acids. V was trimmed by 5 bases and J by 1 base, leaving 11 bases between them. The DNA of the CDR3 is TGTGCCAGCAGCCTTGGAGGGAGCCAAGAGACCCAGTACTTC. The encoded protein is CASSLGGSQETQYF.

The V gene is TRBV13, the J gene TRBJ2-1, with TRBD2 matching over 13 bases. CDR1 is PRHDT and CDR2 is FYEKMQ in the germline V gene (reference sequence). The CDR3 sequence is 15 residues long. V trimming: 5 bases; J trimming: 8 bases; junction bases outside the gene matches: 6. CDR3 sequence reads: CASSPGTSGNHEQFF. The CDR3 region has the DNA TGTGCCAGCAGCCCAGGGACTAGCGGGAATCATGAGCAGTTCTTC.

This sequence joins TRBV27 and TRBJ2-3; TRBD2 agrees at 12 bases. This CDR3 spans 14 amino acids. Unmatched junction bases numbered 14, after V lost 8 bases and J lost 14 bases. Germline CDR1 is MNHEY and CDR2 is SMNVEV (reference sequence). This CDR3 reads CASYPSSGGAVGYF. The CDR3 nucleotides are TGTGCCAGCTACCCTTCTAGCGGGGGGGCGGTGGGGTATTTT.

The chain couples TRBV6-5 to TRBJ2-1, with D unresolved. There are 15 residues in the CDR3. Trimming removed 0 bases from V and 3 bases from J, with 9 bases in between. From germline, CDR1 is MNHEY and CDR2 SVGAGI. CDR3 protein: CASSYSATFYNEQFF. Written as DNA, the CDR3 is TGTGCCAGCAGTTACTCGGCGACTTTCTACAATGAGCAGTTCTTC.

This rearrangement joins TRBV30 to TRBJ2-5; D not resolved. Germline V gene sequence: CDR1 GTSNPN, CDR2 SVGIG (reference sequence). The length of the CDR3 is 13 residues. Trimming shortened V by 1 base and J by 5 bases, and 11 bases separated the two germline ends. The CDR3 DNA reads TGTGCCTGGAGTGAATCCCCGCGGGAGACCCAGTACTTC. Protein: CAWSESPRETQYF.

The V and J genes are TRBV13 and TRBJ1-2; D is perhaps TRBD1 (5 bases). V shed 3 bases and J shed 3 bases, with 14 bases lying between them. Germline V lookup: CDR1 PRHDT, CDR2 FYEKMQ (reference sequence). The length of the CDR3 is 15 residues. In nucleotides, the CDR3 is TGTGCCAGCAGCTTCACCGGGGGGATTGACTATGGCTACACCTTC. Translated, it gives CASSFTGGIDYGYTF.

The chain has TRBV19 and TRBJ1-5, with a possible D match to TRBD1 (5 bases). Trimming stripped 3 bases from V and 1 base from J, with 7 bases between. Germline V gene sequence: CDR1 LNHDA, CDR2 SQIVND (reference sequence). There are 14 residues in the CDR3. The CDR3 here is CASSMRGSNQPQHF. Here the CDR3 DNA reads TGTGCCAGTAGTATGCGGGGGAGCAATCAGCCCCAGCATTTT.

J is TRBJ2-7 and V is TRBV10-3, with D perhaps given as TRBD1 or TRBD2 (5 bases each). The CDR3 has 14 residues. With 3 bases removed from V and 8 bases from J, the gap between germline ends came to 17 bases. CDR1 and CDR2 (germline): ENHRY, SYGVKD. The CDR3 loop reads CAISDWDEGLQQYF. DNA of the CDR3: TGTGCCATCAGTGATTGGGACGAAGGGCTCCAGCAGTACTTC.

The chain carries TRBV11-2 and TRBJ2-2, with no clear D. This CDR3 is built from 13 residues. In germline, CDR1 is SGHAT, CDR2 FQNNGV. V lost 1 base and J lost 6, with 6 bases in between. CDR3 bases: TGTGCCAGCAGCTTAGGTACCCCCGGGGAGCTGTTTTTT. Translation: CASSLGTPGELFF.

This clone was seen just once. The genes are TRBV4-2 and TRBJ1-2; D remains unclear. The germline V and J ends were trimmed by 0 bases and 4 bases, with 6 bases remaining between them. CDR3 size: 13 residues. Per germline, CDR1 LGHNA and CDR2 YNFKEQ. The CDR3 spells CASSQETLYGYTF. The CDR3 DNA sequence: TGTGCCAGCAGCCAAGAAACTCTCTATGGCTACACCTTC.

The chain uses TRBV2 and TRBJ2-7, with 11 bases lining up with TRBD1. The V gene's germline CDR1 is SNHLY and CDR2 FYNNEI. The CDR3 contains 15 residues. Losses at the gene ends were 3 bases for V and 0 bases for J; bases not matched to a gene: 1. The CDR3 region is CASSDGTGGSYEQYF. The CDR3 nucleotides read TGTGCCAGCAGTGACGGGACAGGGGGCTCCTACGAGCAGTACTTC.

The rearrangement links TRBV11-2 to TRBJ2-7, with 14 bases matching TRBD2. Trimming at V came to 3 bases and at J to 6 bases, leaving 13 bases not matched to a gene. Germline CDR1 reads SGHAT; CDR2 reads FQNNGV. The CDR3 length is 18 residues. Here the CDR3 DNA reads TGTGCCAGCAGCTTGACTCCCCTGACCGGACTAGCGGGAGGCGAGCAGTACTTC. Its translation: CASSLTPLTGLAGGEQYF.